Shown below are 19 T cell receptor beta chains from a single sample sequenced in a study of neurological immune-mediated disorders. TCRdb re-derived calls from the 5' RACE reads in MiXCR, one entry per CDR3 protein. The profile shows around 30,000 distinct CDR3 sequences, approximately 12% of them singletons. Input material: PBMCs. These receptors came from a man between 60 and 75 years old in good health.

The sample holds many counts of this clonotype. CDR3 DNA: TGTGCCACCGGTCGGGGCCCAGGGGCTGAAGCTTTCTTT. Protein: CATGRGPGAEAFF. The chain has TRBV10-3 and TRBJ1-1, with D maybe TRBD1 (6 bases). The CDR3 has 13 amino acids. V was shortened by 10 bases and J by 6 bases, with 18 bases between the two germline ends. Germline loops: CDR1 ENHRY, CDR2 SYGVKD.

The sample holds many counts of this clonotype. The chain carries TRBV7-9 and TRBJ1-1; a possible D gene is TRBD1 (6 bases). The CDR3 covers 13 residues. The V and J ends lost 5 bases and 7 bases respectively, with 14 bases between them. Germline CDR1 reads SEHNR; CDR2 reads FQNEAQ (reference sequence). The CDR3 DNA follows: TGTGCCAGCAGCCCCTCGGACAGAGTTGAAGCTTTCTTT. This translates into CASSPSDRVEAFF. The complete variable domain, with remaining parts taken from reference TRBV7-9 and TRBJ1-1, reads DTGVSQNPRHKITKRGQNVTFRCDPISEHNRLYWYRQTLGQGPEFLTYFQNEAQLEKSRLLSDRFSAERPKGSFSTLEIQRTEQGDSAMYLCASSPSDRVEAFFGQGTRLTVV.

This clonotype is categorized as medium-sized. The V gene is TRBV20-1, the J gene TRBJ1-6, with 9 bases lining up with TRBD1. Trimming removed 0 bases from V and 8 bases from J; junction bases left unmatched: 5. The germline gives CDR1 DFQATT, CDR2 SNEGSKA (reference sequence). There are 15 residues in the CDR3. CDR3: CSARDPGQGHSPLHF. CDR3 nucleotide sequence: TGCAGTGCTAGAGATCCGGGACAGGGACATTCACCCCTCCACTTT.

This clonotype was recorded at least ten times. This chain uses TRBV5-6 with TRBJ2-1; perhaps TRBD2 as D (6 bases). Deletions cut 4 bases from V and 3 bases from J, with 8 bases between. CDR3 length: 13 residues. CDR1 and CDR2 (germline): SGHDT, YYEEEE. CDR3 in amino acids: CASSRDFYNEQFF. In DNA form, the CDR3 reads TGTGCCAGCAGCCGGGACTTCTACAATGAGCAGTTCTTC.

This clonotype was counted ten times or more. The chain combines TRBV12-3 or TRBV12-4 with TRBJ2-5; D is ambiguous. The germline V and J ends were trimmed by 1 base and 6 bases, with 9 bases remaining between them. The CDR3 contains 13 residues. The CDR3 DNA reads as TGTGCCAGCAGTTTAGACGACTTTAAGACCCAGTACTTC. This codes for CASSLDDFKTQYF.

This clonotype was seen at least ten times. V gene TRBV7-3 combines with J gene TRBJ2-2; perhaps D is TRBD1 or TRBD2 (5 bases each). The germline V gene encodes CDR1 SGHTA and CDR2 FQGTGA. V shed 3 bases and J shed 3 bases, with 11 bases lying between them. The CDR3 contains 15 residues. CDR3 bases: TGTGCCAGCAGCTTCTCAAGGGACGACACCGGGGAGCTGTTTTTT. Translating gives CASSFSRDDTGELFF.

Many counts were recorded for this clonotype. The V and J genes are TRBV20-1 and TRBJ1-6; D may be TRBD1 (6 bases). Deletions cut 3 bases from V and 6 bases from J, with 9 bases between. Germline values: CDR1 DFQATT, CDR2 SNEGSKA (reference sequence). The CDR3 runs 13 residues. The CDR3, as DNA: TGCAGTGCTAGCTCGGACAGTAATTCACCCCTCCACTTT. Its translation is CSASSDSNSPLHF.

This clonotype was recorded at least ten times. The chain employs TRBV20-1 and TRBJ2-4; 8 bases are shared with TRBD2. CDR1 is DFQATT and CDR2 is SNEGSKA in the germline V gene (reference sequence). This CDR3 is 14 amino acids long. J gave up 0 bases and V 3 bases, and 1 base lay outside the gene matches. CDR3 in DNA: TGCAGTGCTAGCGGGAGGGCAGCCAAAAACATTCAGTACTTC. It is translated as CSASGRAAKNIQYF.

This clonotype was seen repeatedly, ten times or more. The V call is TRBV20-1, the J call TRBJ2-3; 9 positions agree with TRBD2. This CDR3 is 15 amino acids long. Germline CDR1 is DFQATT and CDR2 is SNEGSKA (reference sequence). Losses at the gene ends were 2 bases for V and 3 bases for J; bases not matched to a gene: 6. Here the CDR3 reads CSARLAGDHTDTQYF. CDR3 sequence (DNA): TGCAGTGCTAGATTAGCGGGAGATCATACAGATACGCAGTATTTT.

This clonotype was counted ten times or more. The chain carries TRBV12-3 or TRBV12-4 and TRBJ2-4; 7 nucleotides line up with TRBD1. Trimming at V came to 4 bases and at J to 4 bases, leaving 7 bases not matched to a gene. There are 15 residues in the CDR3. DNA for the CDR3: TGTGCCAGCAGTTCCCGACAGGGATCAAAAAACATTCAGTACTTC. Its translation is CASSSRQGSKNIQYF.

The sample holds a few counts of this clonotype. The chain has TRBV5-1 and TRBJ2-1; TRBD2 aligns across 14 bases. V was pared by 4 bases and J by 3 bases, with 3 bases of the junction left unmatched. This CDR3 contains 16 residues. The germline CDR1 and CDR2 sequences are SGHRS and YFSETQ. This CDR3 is CASSEGTSGGYNEQFF. In nucleotides, the CDR3 is TGCGCCAGCAGCGAAGGGACTAGCGGGGGCTACAATGAGCAGTTCTTC.

This clonotype was picked up many times. The gene calls are TRBV5-1 and TRBJ2-5; 10 bases align to TRBD1. The length of the CDR3 is 15 residues. With V trimmed by 3 bases and J by 2 bases, 4 bases remained unmatched. Germline V gene lookup returns CDR1 SGHRS and CDR2 YFSETQ. CDR3 protein: CASSSEGQGQETQYF. In DNA, the CDR3 is TGCGCCAGCAGCTCGGAGGGACAGGGGCAAGAGACCCAGTACTTC.

This clonotype has at least ten counts. The V call is TRBV18, the J call TRBJ1-1, with D uncertain. Germline V CDR1 and CDR2: KGHSH, LQKENI. This CDR3 region has 16 residues. Between the trimmed V and J ends, which lost 3 bases and 3 bases, there was a span of 17 bases. CDR3 sequence: CASSPRAGQVDTEAFF. The CDR3 coding sequence is TGTGCCAGCTCACCCCGAGCCGGGCAGGTGGACACTGAAGCTTTCTTT.

The table lists this clonotype with many counts. This rearrangement joins TRBV9 to TRBJ2-3; TRBD2 matches at 7 bases. Germline-derived CDR1 and CDR2 are SGDLS and YYNGEE. There are 15 residues in the CDR3. Germline trimming cut 0 bases from V and 4 bases from J; bases unmatched to any gene: 5. In DNA form, the CDR3 reads TGTGCCAGCAGCGTAGGGGGACTATCGTCAGATACGCAGTATTTT. Residues: CASSVGGLSSDTQYF. Full variable domain (outside the CDR3, taken from reference TRBV9 and TRBJ2-3): DSGVTQTPKHLITATGQRVTLRCSPRSGDLSVYWYQQSLDQGLQFLIQYYNGEERAKGNILERFSAQQFPDLHSELNLSSLELGDSALYFCASSVGGLSSDTQYFGPGTRLTVL.

This clonotype occurred a few times. The CDR3 DNA follows: TGCAGTGCTAGATCGACAGGGGTTAGCAATCAGCCCCAGCATTTT. Its protein product is CSARSTGVSNQPQHF. The rearrangement links TRBV20-1 to TRBJ1-5; 8 bases align to TRBD1. The V gene end was trimmed by 2 bases and the J gene end by 0 bases; junction bases not matched to a gene: 3. This CDR3 comprises 15 residues. CDR1 is DFQATT, CDR2 SNEGSKA, per germline (reference sequence).

At least ten counts were recorded for this clonotype. J is TRBJ2-1 and V is TRBV27; possible D gene TRBD2, 5 bases. Trimming took 5 bases from V and 9 from J, leaving 14 bases between them. The germline V gene encodes CDR1 MNHEY and CDR2 SMNVEV (reference sequence). The CDR3 loop spans 13 amino acids. CDR3 DNA sequence: TGTGCCAGCAGTGGCGCGAGGGCCAGTGAGCAGTTCTTC. This gives the protein CASSGARASEQFF.

This clonotype was observed at least ten times. The gene calls are TRBV7-9 and TRBJ2-7, with D possibly TRBD2 on 5 matching bases. Deletions cut 3 bases from V and 6 bases from J, with 15 bases between. The CDR3 length is 14 residues. In germline, CDR1 is SEHNR, CDR2 FQNEAQ (reference sequence). The CDR3 nucleotides are TGTGCCAGCAGCTTCAGCGACGGCCGGGGCGAGCAGTACTTC. It specifies CASSFSDGRGEQYF.

This clonotype showed up many times. The rearrangement joins TRBV7-8 to TRBJ2-7; no firm D call. CDR3 length equals 16 residues. Germline loops: CDR1 SGHVS, CDR2 FQNEAQ. Trimming pared 0 bases from V and 0 bases from J, leaving 12 bases between. The chain's CDR3 is CASSLASAGPSYEQYF. The CDR3 DNA sequence: TGTGCCAGCAGCTTAGCGAGCGCAGGTCCCTCCTACGAGCAGTACTTC. The variable domain in full, completed from reference TRBV7-8 and TRBJ2-7, reads GAGVSQSPRYKVAKRGQDVALRCDPISGHVSLFWYQQALGQGPEFLTYFQNEAQLDKSGLPSDRFFAERPEGSVSTLKIQRTQQEDSAVYLCASSLASAGPSYEQYFGPGTRLTVT.

In this sample, this clonotype turned up many times. This chain links TRBV12-3 or TRBV12-4 with TRBJ2-7; D may match TRBD1 or TRBD2 (5 bases each). V was shortened by 5 bases and J by 3 bases, with 11 bases between the two germline ends. The CDR3 loop spans 13 amino acids. The CDR3 region is CASSARDRYEQYF. Written as DNA, the CDR3 is TGTGCCAGCAGTGCCCGGGACCGCTACGAGCAGTACTTC.